Below are 18 T cell receptor beta chains sequenced from a single sample in a study of OX40 agonist ivuxolimab in advanced cancers. Sequencing was performed with immunoSEQ multiplex PCR; in TCRdb, only in-frame clones are kept and a portion is missing. The sample includes 25,000 to 35,000 clones, 74% seen only once; the top ten take around 12%. The specimen was CD4+ or CD8+ T cells sorted from blood, collected in a trial of the OX40 agonist ivuxolimab. The receptors were sampled from an adult with an advanced solid tumor such as melanoma, head and neck, liver or kidney cancer.

A remark on this clone: At one end, the junction sequence differs from germline, possibly due to a read error. Other DNA sequences in this sample translate to the same CDR3. This chain connects TRBV5-1 to TRBJ1-1; D is perhaps TRBD1 (5 bases). Germline lookup yields CDR1 SGHRS and CDR2 YFSETQ. The CDR3 loop spans 17 amino acids. The CDR3 coding sequence is TGCGCCAGCAGCTTGAGAGGGGAAAGTGGGGCGAACACTGAAGCCTTCTTT. Encoded protein: CASSLRGESGANTEAFF.

The chain recombines TRBV10-3 with TRBJ2-7; a weak D match, TRBD2 (7 bases). V was cut by 8 bases and J by 6 bases, with 17 bases left in between. The CDR3 totals 13 residues. Per germline, CDR1 ENHRY and CDR2 SYGVKD. CDR3: CAIGNTGRGEQYV. The CDR3 DNA reads TGTGCCATCGGAAATACAGGGAGGGGCGAGCAGTACGTC.

The V gene is TRBV29-1, the J gene TRBJ1-1; 9 nucleotides align to TRBD1. J lost 4 bases, V lost 4 bases, and 4 bases had no gene match. The CDR3 is made up of 13 amino acids. The germline gives CDR1 SQVTM, CDR2 ANQGSEA. Written as DNA, the CDR3 is TGCAGCGTTGTCCGGGACAGGGCCACTGAAGCTTTCTTT. It is translated as CSVVRDRATEAFF.

In its sample, this clone was seen once. The chain joins TRBV5-4 to TRBJ2-1; D ambiguous. The CDR3 totals 14 residues. V lost 3 bases to trimming and J lost 4 bases, with 11 bases between them. Germline V lookup: CDR1 SGHNT, CDR2 YYREEE (reference sequence). Here the CDR3 DNA reads TGTGCCAGCAGCTCCCTGGGATCGTACAATGAGCAGTTCTTC. Translated, it gives CASSSLGSYNEQFF.

The chain employs TRBV29-1 and TRBJ2-1; D possibly corresponds to TRBD2 (6 bases). Germline CDR1 is SQVTM and CDR2 is ANQGSEA. The CDR3 extends over 13 amino acids. Trimming cost V 3 bases and J 8 bases, with 14 bases left between them. CDR3 protein: CSVEGLGGYEQFF. The DNA for the CDR3 is TGCAGCGTTGAGGGTCTTGGAGGGTATGAGCAGTTCTTC.

This clone was recorded only once. The chain combines TRBV27 with TRBJ1-4; D might be TRBD1 (5 bases). In germline, CDR1 is MNHEY, CDR2 SMNVEV (reference sequence). CDR3 length: 18 residues. V lost 5 bases and J lost 8, with 27 bases in between. CDR3 DNA sequence: TGTGCCAGCAGTAGAAATATCCTTCCGGGCTTCGAGGGGGAAAAACTGTTTTTT. Translating it yields CASSRNILPGFEGEKLFF.

The sample holds one count of this clone. The genes are TRBV28 and TRBJ1-2; 9 nucleotides agree with TRBD1. With 5 bases clipped from V and 5 bases from J, the junction kept 3 bases outside the gene matches. The CDR3 extends over 13 amino acids. Looked up from germline, CDR1 is MDHEN and CDR2 is SYDVKM. CDR3: CASSGQGKYGYTF. As DNA, the CDR3 is TGTGCCAGCAGTGGACAGGGGAAGTATGGCTACACCTTC.

CDR3 sequence (DNA): TGTGCCAGCAGCCAATCCCGGGCCGGCTACGAGCAGTACTTC. This translates into CASSQSRAGYEQYF. The chain combines TRBV13 with TRBJ2-7; D is unresolved. Germline CDR1 reads PRHDT; CDR2 reads FYEKMQ (reference sequence). The V and J ends lost 5 bases and 3 bases respectively, with 14 bases between them. This CDR3 has 14 residues. The full variable domain, in which reference TRBV13 and TRBJ2-7 provide the parts outside the CDR3, is AAGVIQSPRHLIKEKRETATLKCYPIPRHDTVYWYQQGPGQDPQFLISFYEKMQSDKGSIPDRFSAQQFSDYHSELNMSSLELGDSALYFCASSQSRAGYEQYFGPGTRLTVT.

V gene TRBV6-5 combines with J gene TRBJ1-2, with 9 bases lining up with TRBD1. CDR1 and CDR2 (germline): MNHEY, SVGAGI. After removal of 0 bases from V and 8 bases from J, the junction contained 7 bases not matched to a gene. CDR3 size: 15 residues. The CDR3 here is CASSYSSGQGKGYTF. CDR3 DNA: TGTGCCAGCAGTTACTCCTCGGGACAGGGTAAAGGCTACACCTTC.

The V and J genes are TRBV5-6 and TRBJ1-1, with no clear D. The CDR3 runs to 12 residues. The V gene lost 7 bases and the J gene lost 0 bases, with 7 bases spanning the gap. Germline values: CDR1 SGHDT, CDR2 YYEEEE. The CDR3 nucleotides read TGTGCCAGCCGGGGAGTGAACACTGAAGCTTTCTTT. It encodes CASRGVNTEAFF.

This chain links TRBV27 with TRBJ1-2; no clear D gene. Germline lookup yields CDR1 MNHEY and CDR2 SMNVEV (reference sequence). With 3 bases removed from V and 4 bases from J, the gap between germline ends came to 9 bases. The CDR3 has 13 amino acids. The CDR3 loop is CASSFGSSYGYTF. The CDR3 coding sequence is TGTGCCAGCAGTTTTGGTTCAAGCTATGGCTACACCTTC.

The chain carries TRBV11-1 and TRBJ1-2, with D perhaps matching TRBD1 (6 bases). In germline, CDR1 is SGHAT, CDR2 FQDESV (reference sequence). CDR3 length: 15 amino acids. V was shortened by 2 bases and J by 6 bases, with 16 bases between the two germline ends. CDR3 in amino acids: CASSLRTEVRDGYTF. DNA of the CDR3: TGTGCCAGCAGCTTAAGGACAGAAGTTAGGGATGGCTACACCTTC.

The chain joins TRBV5-4 to TRBJ1-2; TRBD1 aligns across 7 bases. V was clipped by 0 bases and J by 8 bases; unmatched bases: 10. The germline gives CDR1 SGHNT, CDR2 YYREEE (reference sequence). The CDR3 spans 15 residues. The CDR3 DNA sequence: TGTGCCAGCAGCTTGGCAGACAGGGCTTTTGAGGGCTACACCTTC. It translates to CASSLADRAFEGYTF. The complete variable domain, with remaining parts taken from reference TRBV5-4 and TRBJ1-2, reads ETGVTQSPTHLIKTRGQQVTLRCSSQSGHNTVSWYQQALGQGPQFIFQYYREEENGRGNFPPRFSGLQFPNYSSELNVNALELDDSALYLCASSLADRAFEGYTFGSGTRLTVV.

This chain's CDR3 is CASKRGSHQPQHF. DNA of the CDR3: TGTGCCAGCAAACGGGGAAGCCATCAGCCCCAGCATTTT. The chain employs TRBV9 and TRBJ1-5; D remains unclear. This CDR3 comprises 13 residues. V gave up 6 bases and J gave up 5 bases, with 12 bases separating them. Germline CDR1 SGDLS, CDR2 YYNGEE.

The V call is TRBV12-5, the J call TRBJ1-3; D is unclear. V lost 1 base and J 2 bases, leaving 9 bases between the germline ends. CDR1 and CDR2 (germline): LGHNT, FRNRAP. This CDR3 contains 15 residues. CDR3 loop: CASGLGQLTGNTIYF. The CDR3 DNA follows: TGTGCTAGTGGTTTGGGTCAGTTGACTGGAAACACCATATATTTT.

V and J are TRBV5-1 and TRBJ2-3, with TRBD1 as a possible D gene (6 bases). Germline V gene lookup returns CDR1 SGHRS and CDR2 YFSETQ. Trimming left V 6 bases short and J 4 bases short, with 9 bases between. The CDR3 has 12 amino acids. The CDR3 region has the DNA TGCGCCAGCAAGGGGGTCCCAGATACGCAGTATTTT. Translation: CASKGVPDTQYF.

The genes are TRBV19 and TRBJ1-1; D perhaps matches TRBD1 (6 bases). Looked up from germline, CDR1 is LNHDA and CDR2 is SQIVND (reference sequence). Trimming pared 7 bases from V and 6 bases from J, leaving 18 bases between. The CDR3 contains 14 residues. CDR3 region: CASNRGAQLPEAFF. The CDR3 DNA reads as TGTGCCAGTAATAGGGGGGCCCAACTCCCTGAAGCTTTCTTT. Filled out from reference TRBV19 and TRBJ1-1, the complete variable domain reads DGGITQSPKYLFRKEGQNVTLSCEQNLNHDAMYWYRQDPGQGLRLIYYSQIVNDFQKGDIAEGYSVSREKKESFPLTVTSAQKNPTAFYLCASNRGAQLPEAFFGQGTRLTVV.

The chain recombines TRBV18 with TRBJ1-1; 8 nucleotides align to TRBD1. The germline CDR1 and CDR2 sequences are KGHSH and LQKENI. This CDR3 contains 13 residues. After removal of 3 bases from V and 4 bases from J, the junction contained 1 base not matched to a gene. In DNA form, the CDR3 reads TGTGCCAGCTCACCGCAGGGGGCCACTGAAGCTTTCTTT. Amino acid sequence: CASSPQGATEAFF.